Each of the 5 T cell receptor beta chains below was sequenced from the same sample in a study of CD8 T cells in Susac syndrome. RNA was extracted with the RNeasy kit, and a quantity of roughly 0.45 to 1 ug was reverse transcribed using random hexamers. TCRdb called the immunoSEQ multiplex PCR reads again in MiXCR, with one record for every CDR3 protein. The sample records under 200,000 distinct CDR3 sequences, 85% to 95% being singletons. Sequencing was done on a sample of CD4+ T cells from PBMCs. These receptors originate from a human donor in good health.

V usage is TRBV7-8 and J usage is TRBJ2-1; 11 nucleotides line up with TRBD2. From germline, CDR1 is SGHVS and CDR2 FQNEAQ. The V and J ends lost 4 bases and 6 bases, in that order; junction bases with no gene match: 5. The CDR3 has 15 amino acids. The CDR3 DNA follows: TGTGCCAGCAGCTCCTTAGCGGGAGGGGGCAATGAGCAGTTCTTC. This gives the protein CASSSLAGGGNEQFF.

This chain joins TRBV30 and TRBJ1-5, with a possible D match to TRBD1 (5 bases). The CDR3 is made up of 15 amino acids. CDR1 and CDR2 (germline): GTSNPN, SVGIG (reference sequence). V lost 5 bases to trimming and J lost 7 bases, with 21 bases between them. The CDR3, as DNA: TGTGCCTGGGGCCCAAGGGACGGGGGAATACAGCCCCAGCATTTT. Translated, it gives CAWGPRDGGIQPQHF. The variable domain in full, completed from reference TRBV30 and TRBJ1-5, reads SQTIHQWPATLVQPVGSPLSLECTVEGTSNPNLYWYRQAAGRGLQLLFYSVGIGQISSEVPQNLSASRPQDRQFILSSKKLLLSDSGFYLCAWGPRDGGIQPQHFGDGTRLSIL.

The CDR3 protein is CAWRTYNEQFF. The CDR3, as DNA: TGTGCCTGGAGGACCTACAATGAGCAGTTCTTC. The chain has TRBV30 and TRBJ2-1; D gene unclear. V dropped 3 bases and J dropped 2 bases, with 2 bases sitting between them. Germline CDR1 GTSNPN, CDR2 SVGIG (reference sequence). CDR3 length: 11 residues. Supplemented by reference TRBV30 and TRBJ2-1, the full variable domain reads SQTIHQWPATLVQPVGSPLSLECTVEGTSNPNLYWYRQAAGRGLQLLFYSVGIGQISSEVPQNLSASRPQDRQFILSSKKLLLSDSGFYLCAWRTYNEQFFGPGTRLTVL.

CDR3 loop: CSARASRHNEQFF. The DNA for the CDR3 is TGCAGTGCTAGAGCGTCTAGGCACAATGAGCAGTTCTTC. This chain uses TRBV20-1 with TRBJ2-1; no definite D call. Trimming left V 1 base short and J 5 bases short, with 9 bases between. The length of the CDR3 is 13 residues. Germline V lookup: CDR1 DFQATT, CDR2 SNEGSKA (reference sequence).

This clonotype was seen only once. V usage is TRBV5-4 and J usage is TRBJ1-1; D is unresolved. From germline, CDR1 is SGHNT and CDR2 YYREEE (reference sequence). V was clipped by 2 bases and J by 1 base, with 9 bases between them. CDR3 length: 14 amino acids. The CDR3 DNA sequence: TGTGCCAGCAGCTTTGGGGTAGGGAACACTGAAGCTTTCTTT. Translation: CASSFGVGNTEAFF.